These 17 T cell receptor beta chains originate from one sample sequenced in a study of blood T cell repertoires in COVID-19 (dated by TCRdb to the early 2020s). The library was produced with the immunoSEQ multiplex PCR assay. Not all clones reach the TCRdb copy of this immuneACCESS table, which keeps in-frame sequences only. Checked studies attribute under half of the gap to unresolved V genes and leave the rest unexplained. The sample table records under 450,000 clones; approximately 90% of these occur just once. 10% to 15% of the sample belongs to the ten largest clones. Input material: peripheral blood. The receptors were sampled from a woman in her 50s with COVID-19, enrolled during active disease.

This sequence joins TRBV4-1 and TRBJ1-2; no clear D gene. V shed 0 bases and J shed 2 bases, with 7 bases lying between them. Germline V gene lookup returns CDR1 MGHRA and CDR2 YSYEKL. The CDR3 length is 14 residues. The CDR3 nucleotides are TGCGCCAGCAGCCAAGATCCCATCAACTATGGCTACACCTTC. Translation gives CASSQDPINYGYTF.

The V call is TRBV7-2, the J call TRBJ2-3; 14 positions match TRBD2. V shed 10 bases and J 7 bases; nucleotides not matched to a gene: 13. There are 16 residues in the CDR3. From germline, CDR1 is SGHTA and CDR2 FQGNSA. CDR3 DNA: TGTGCCATCATCTGGAGACTAGCGGGGGGGCGAAATACGCAGTATTTT. This encodes CAIIWRLAGGRNTQYF.

About this clone itself: Given the absence of the conserved phenylalanine or tryptophan at the CDR3 end, a read error is likely. Because the CDR3's place on the DNA is in doubt, the DNA is left out and the CDR3 is given as listed by TCRdb. This chain joins TRBV5-1 and TRBJ2-7; the table's TRBD2 call for D was not verified on the DNA. Germline CDR1 is SGHRS and CDR2 is YFSETQ. The CDR3 adds up to 8 amino acids, both ends counted. The CDR3 reads CASPSPRL.

This rearrangement joins TRBV11-2 to TRBJ2-2, with D possibly being TRBD1 (6 bases). Deletions cut 1 base from V and 7 bases from J, with 16 bases between. Germline V CDR1 and CDR2: SGHAT, FQNNGV. The CDR3 covers 16 residues. CDR3 in DNA: TGTGCCAGCAGCTTAGTTCCGTCACAGGGAGTCGGGGAGCTGTTTTTT. Residues: CASSLVPSQGVGELFF.

The CDR3 DNA sequence: TGTGCCATCAGCTTGGGACAGAACTCTGGAAACACCATATATTTT. Protein sequence: CAISLGQNSGNTIYF. The chain is built from TRBV10-3 and TRBJ1-3; 7 nucleotides match TRBD1. J lost 0 bases, V lost 6 bases, and 5 bases had no gene match. The CDR3 sequence is 15 residues long. Germline V gene lookup returns CDR1 ENHRY and CDR2 SYGVKD.

This sequence joins TRBV6-4 and TRBJ2-1, with a tentative D call TRBD2 (5 bases). Looked up from germline, CDR1 is MRHNA and CDR2 is SNTAGT. The V end was cut by 5 bases, the J end by 7 bases, with 15 bases between. The CDR3 has 14 residues. This CDR3 is CASSRSLASNEQFF. DNA of the CDR3: TGTGCCAGCAGTAGGTCGCTAGCCTCAAATGAGCAGTTCTTC.

This rearrangement joins TRBV2 to TRBJ1-1; D is unresolved. The V gene lost 3 bases and the J gene lost 4 bases, with 15 bases spanning the gap. CDR1 SNHLY and CDR2 FYNNEI come from the germline V gene. The length of the CDR3 is 15 residues. The CDR3 bases are TGTGCCAGCAGTGATGGGCTCGTGAGGGTCACTGAAGCTTTCTTT. Amino acids: CASSDGLVRVTEAFF.

V gene TRBV19 combines with J gene TRBJ1-3, with D unresolved. V was clipped by 3 bases and J by 0 bases, with 9 bases between them. Germline CDR1 LNHDA, CDR2 SQIVND (reference sequence). The CDR3 runs to 15 residues. The CDR3 sequence: CASSMRVSSGNTIYF. The CDR3 coding sequence is TGTGCCAGTAGTATGCGCGTAAGCTCTGGAAACACCATATATTTT.

The chain is built from TRBV30 and TRBJ2-2, with 8 bases lining up with TRBD1. The germline gives CDR1 GTSNPN, CDR2 SVGIG (reference sequence). CDR3 length: 13 amino acids. Losses at the gene ends were 5 bases for V and 4 bases for J; bases not matched to a gene: 3. Here the CDR3 reads CAWGQGGTGELFF. The CDR3 bases are TGTGCCTGGGGACAGGGAGGCACCGGGGAGCTGTTTTTT.

The chain carries TRBV20-1 and TRBJ1-4; D is possibly TRBD1 (5 bases). CDR1 and CDR2 (germline): DFQATT, SNEGSKA (reference sequence). V lost 4 bases and J lost 7, with 7 bases in between. The CDR3 runs 11 residues. CDR3 sequence (DNA): TGCAGTGCTATGGGGGGTGAAAAACTGTTTTTT. Translating it yields CSAMGGEKLFF.

The V call is TRBV9, the J call TRBJ1-2; 9 positions agree with TRBD1. Unmatched junction bases numbered 7, after V lost 3 bases and J lost 7 bases. Germline V gene data show CDR1 as SGDLS and CDR2 as YYNGEE. There are 14 residues in the CDR3. CDR3 bases: TGTGCCAGCAGCGCCTGGACAGGGGTGGGTGGCTACACCTTC. It is translated as CASSAWTGVGGYTF.

Only a few counts were recorded for this clone. The V and J genes are TRBV9 and TRBJ1-2, with 7 bases identical to TRBD1. The V gene end was trimmed by 5 bases and the J gene end by 5 bases; junction bases not matched to a gene: 6. The length of the CDR3 is 13 residues. Per the germline V gene, CDR1 is SGDLS and CDR2 is YYNGEE. This chain's CDR3 is CASRTGSSYGYTF. As DNA, the CDR3 is TGTGCCAGCAGGACAGGGTCGTCTTATGGCTACACCTTC.

The chain uses TRBV12-3 or TRBV12-4 and TRBJ2-1; D might be TRBD2 (5 bases). This CDR3 has 12 amino acids. V was shortened by 3 bases and J by 7 bases, with 7 bases between the two germline ends. This CDR3 reads CASSLRRNEQFF. The CDR3 bases are TGTGCCAGCAGTTTGAGGAGGAATGAGCAGTTCTTC.

The rearrangement links TRBV3-1 (or the pseudogene TRBV3-2) to TRBJ1-6, with 9 bases fitting TRBD1. The ends lost 4 bases at V and 7 bases at J; junction bases unmatched: 11. The CDR3 is 17 residues long. Germline V gene lookup returns CDR1 LGHDT and CDR2 YNNKEL (reference sequence). Here the CDR3 DNA reads TGTGCCAGCAGCCCCTTCCCCCCCACAGGGGGCAATTCACCCCTCCACTTT. Protein product: CASSPFPPTGGNSPLHF.

This chain connects TRBV7-2 to TRBJ2-1; tentative D call: TRBD1 (6 bases). This CDR3 is built from 13 residues. Germline CDR1 SGHTA, CDR2 FQGNSA. V lost 8 bases to trimming and J lost 0 bases, with 8 bases between them. The CDR3 reads CASGGRSYNEQFF. DNA for the CDR3: TGTGCCAGCGGGGGCCGCTCCTACAATGAGCAGTTCTTC.

The chain has TRBV7-8 and TRBJ1-5, with 7 bases aligning to TRBD1. Germline V gene data show CDR1 as SGHVS and CDR2 as FQNEAQ. There are 13 residues in the CDR3. V lost 3 bases and J lost 4; bases outside the gene matches: 0. The CDR3 here is CASSLGQNQPQHF. The DNA of the CDR3 is TGTGCCAGCAGCTTGGGACAGAATCAGCCCCAGCATTTT.

For the CDR3, the DNA is TGTGCCAGCAGTCAAAGCAGGCCCGGTGAAAAACTGTTTTTT. Translated: CASSQSRPGEKLFF. V gene TRBV7-8 combines with J gene TRBJ1-4; unclear D gene. The CDR3 extends over 14 amino acids. CDR1 SGHVS and CDR2 FQNEAQ come from the germline V gene. The V end lost 6 bases, the J end lost 7 bases, and 15 bases lay between the germline ends.